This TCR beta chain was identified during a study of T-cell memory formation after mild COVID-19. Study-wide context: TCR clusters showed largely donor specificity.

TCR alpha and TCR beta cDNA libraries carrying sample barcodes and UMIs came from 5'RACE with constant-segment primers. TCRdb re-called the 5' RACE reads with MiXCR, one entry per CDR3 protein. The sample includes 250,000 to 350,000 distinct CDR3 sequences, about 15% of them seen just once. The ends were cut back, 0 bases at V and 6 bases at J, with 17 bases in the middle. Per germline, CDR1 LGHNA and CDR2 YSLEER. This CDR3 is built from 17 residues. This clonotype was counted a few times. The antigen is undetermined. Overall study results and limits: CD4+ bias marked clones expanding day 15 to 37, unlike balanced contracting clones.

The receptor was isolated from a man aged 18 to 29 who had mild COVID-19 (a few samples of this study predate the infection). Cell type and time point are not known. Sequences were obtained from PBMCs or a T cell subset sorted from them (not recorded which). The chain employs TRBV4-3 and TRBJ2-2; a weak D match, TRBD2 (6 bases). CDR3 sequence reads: CASSQDPSRGGSGELFF. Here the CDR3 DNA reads TGCGCCAGCAGCCAAGATCCAAGTCGCGGAGGGTCCGGGGAGCTGTTTTTT.